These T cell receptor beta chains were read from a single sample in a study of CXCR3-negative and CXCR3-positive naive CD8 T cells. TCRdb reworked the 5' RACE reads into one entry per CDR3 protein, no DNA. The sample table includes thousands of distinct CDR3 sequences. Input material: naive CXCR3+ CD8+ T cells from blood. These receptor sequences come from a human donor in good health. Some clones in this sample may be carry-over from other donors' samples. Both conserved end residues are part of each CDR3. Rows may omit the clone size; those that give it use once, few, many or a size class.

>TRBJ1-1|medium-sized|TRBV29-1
CSVDLGGLAFF
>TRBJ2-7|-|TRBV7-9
CASSWTEVDEQYF
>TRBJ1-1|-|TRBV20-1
CSASPASYTEAFF
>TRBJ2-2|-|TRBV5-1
CASSLEGDNTGELFF
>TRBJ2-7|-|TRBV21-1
CASSNKHQREGEQYF
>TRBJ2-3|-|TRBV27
CASSLISPGTDTQYF
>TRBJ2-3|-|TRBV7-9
CASSPTGLAGTDTQYF
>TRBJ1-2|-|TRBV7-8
CASSLADRAAYTF
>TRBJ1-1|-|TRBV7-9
CASSLAPGNTEAFF
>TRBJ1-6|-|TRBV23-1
CALPGRASRSPLHF
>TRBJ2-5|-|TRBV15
CATSRDDGVETQYF
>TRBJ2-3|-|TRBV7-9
CASSSARDRVSDTQYF
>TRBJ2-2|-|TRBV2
CASLGTDRGELFF
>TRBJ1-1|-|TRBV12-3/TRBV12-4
CASSLTAGNTEAFF
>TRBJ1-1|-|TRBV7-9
CASSLGATEAFF
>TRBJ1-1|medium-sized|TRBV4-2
CASSQGIAEAFF
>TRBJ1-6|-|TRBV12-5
CASGSTGPLHF
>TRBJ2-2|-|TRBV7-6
CASNTPGGDTGELFF
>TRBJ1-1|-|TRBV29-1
CSVDSRPEAFF
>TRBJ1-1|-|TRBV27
CASGSLLYTEAFF
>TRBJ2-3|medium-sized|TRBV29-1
CSGEGVADTQYF
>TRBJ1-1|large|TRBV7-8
CASSLSSGMNTEAFF
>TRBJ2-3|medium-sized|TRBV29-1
CSVVAGPWDTQYF
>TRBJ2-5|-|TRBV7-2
CASSPPLGRSETQYF
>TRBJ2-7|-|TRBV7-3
CASSSGDRTYDQYF
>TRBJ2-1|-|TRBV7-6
CASSSRVAGSDEQFF
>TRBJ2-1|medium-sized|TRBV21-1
CASSTKPLDTSTYNEQFF
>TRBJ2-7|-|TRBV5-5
CASSFIGGSEYEQYF
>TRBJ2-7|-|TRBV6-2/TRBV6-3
CASSPKPHGTGIYEQYF
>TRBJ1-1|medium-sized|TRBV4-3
CASSQDLGPTGPEAFF